The following is a T cell receptor beta chain sequence with its context. Study processing details: Estimates of nucleated cell counts were drawn from the amplification of reference gene primers. Profiling relied on immunoSEQ multiplex PCR, and the TCRdb table lists in-frame clones only, not all of them. V, J and clone size were drawn from that table, and D and trimming were deduced from the DNA. Among 65,000 to 70,000 clones listed, roughly 92% were seen once. The data were taken from a study of blood T cell repertoires in COVID-19. Study as a whole: PBMCs, B-cell-depleted T cells, or T cells provided the cDNA or gDNA that made up the material.

V was clipped by 1 base and J by 8 bases, with 21 bases between them. Germline CDR1 is SGHRS and CDR2 is YFSETQ. There are 16 residues in the CDR3. The chain uses TRBV5-1 and TRBJ1-1; D is unresolved. The TCR originated in a man in his 70s with active COVID-19. The sample was peripheral blood. The DNA of the CDR3 is TGCGCCAGCAGCTTGAATCCCGGGATGCAGAACGTGGAAGCTTTCTTT. Its translation is CASSLNPGMQNVEAFF.